This TCR beta chain was profiled in a study of blood T cell repertoires in COVID-19. Study processing details: Scientists estimated how many nucleated cells there were by amplifying reference gene primers. Data came from immunoSEQ multiplex PCR; TCRdb stores just in-frame clones and leaves some out. The DNA gave D and trimming, while V, J and clone size come from that table. Among around 300,000 clones listed, around 89% were seen once. Per germline, CDR1 SGDLS and CDR2 YYNGEE. This CDR3 comprises 17 residues. Trimming pared 3 bases from V and 7 bases from J, leaving 23 bases between. This receptor was identified in a woman aged 40 to 49 with acute or convalescent COVID-19. This chain joins TRBV9 and TRBJ1-5, with D perhaps matching TRBD1 (6 bases). Material for sequencing was peripheral blood. CDR3 nucleotides: TGTGCCAGCAGCGCCCAGGGGACGCCTACCTACTTGCAGCCCCAGCATTTT. Translation: CASSAQGTPTYLQPQHF.